The clone carrying this T cell receptor beta chain was detected a few times. The antigen remains undetermined. V gave up 4 bases and J gave up 2 bases, with 9 bases separating them. Germline V CDR1 and CDR2: SGHRS, YFSETQ. The CDR3 spans 13 residues. Sequencing was performed with immunoSEQ multiplex PCR; in TCRdb, only in-frame clones are kept and a portion is missing. Of 2 million to 3 million clones listed, more than 90% are singletons. This sample stems from a study of shared clonotypes between healthy human individuals. Points from the study as a whole: A generally larger estimated richness was seen in naive subsets than in memory subsets. Generation probabilities of non-shared clonotypes were lower (relative to those shared by all four donors).

The specimen sequenced was naive CD4+ T cells sorted from blood. Subset meaning: CD45RA+ positively selected. This sequence joins TRBV5-1 and TRBJ2-5; a possible D gene is TRBD1 (5 bases). The TCR was taken from a man younger than 35 in good health. CDR3 DNA sequence: TGCGCCAGCAGCCGCAGGGAACAAGAGACCCAGTACTTC. Encoded protein: CASSRREQETQYF. Drawing the rest from reference TRBV5-1 and TRBJ2-5, the complete variable domain is KAGVTQTPRYLIKTRGQQVTLSCSPISGHRSVSWYQQTPGQGLQFLFEYFSETQRNKGNFPGRFSGRQFSNSRSEMNVSTLELGDSALYLCASSRREQETQYFGPGTRLLVL.